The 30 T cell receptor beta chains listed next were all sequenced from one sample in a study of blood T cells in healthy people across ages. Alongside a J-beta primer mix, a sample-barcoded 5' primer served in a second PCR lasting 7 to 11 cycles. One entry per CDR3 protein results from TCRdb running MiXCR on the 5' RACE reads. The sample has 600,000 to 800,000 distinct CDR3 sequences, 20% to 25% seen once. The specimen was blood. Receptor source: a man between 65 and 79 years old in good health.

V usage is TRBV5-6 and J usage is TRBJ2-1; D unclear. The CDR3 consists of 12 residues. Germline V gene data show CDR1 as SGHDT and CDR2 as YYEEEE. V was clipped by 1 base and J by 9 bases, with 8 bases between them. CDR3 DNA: TGTGCCAGCAGCTTGTTTAGCAGTGAGCAGTTCTTC. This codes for CASSLFSSEQFF.

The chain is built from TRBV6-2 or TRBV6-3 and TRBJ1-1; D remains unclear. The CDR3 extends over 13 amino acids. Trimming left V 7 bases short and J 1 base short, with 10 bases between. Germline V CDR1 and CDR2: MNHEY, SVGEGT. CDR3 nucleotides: TGTGCCAGCATCGAAGGTGGGAACACTGAAGCTTTCTTT. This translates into CASIEGGNTEAFF.

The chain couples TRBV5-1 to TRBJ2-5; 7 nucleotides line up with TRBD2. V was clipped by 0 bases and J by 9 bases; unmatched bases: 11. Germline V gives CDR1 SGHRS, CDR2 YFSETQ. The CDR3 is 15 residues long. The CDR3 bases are TGCGCCAGCAGCTTGGGACGGATCAGCGGGGAGGCCCAGTACTTC. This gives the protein CASSLGRISGEAQYF. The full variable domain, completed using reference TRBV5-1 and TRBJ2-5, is KAGVTQTPRYLIKTRGQQVTLSCSPISGHRSVSWYQQTPGQGLQFLFEYFSETQRNKGNFPGRFSGRQFSNSRSEMNVSTLELGDSALYLCASSLGRISGEAQYFGPGTRLLVL.

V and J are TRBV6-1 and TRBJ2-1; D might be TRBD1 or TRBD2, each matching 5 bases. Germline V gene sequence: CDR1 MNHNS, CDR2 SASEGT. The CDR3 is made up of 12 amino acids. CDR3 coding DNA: TGTGCTAACCGGGACCTAAACAATGAGCAGTTCTTC. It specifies CANRDLNNEQFF.

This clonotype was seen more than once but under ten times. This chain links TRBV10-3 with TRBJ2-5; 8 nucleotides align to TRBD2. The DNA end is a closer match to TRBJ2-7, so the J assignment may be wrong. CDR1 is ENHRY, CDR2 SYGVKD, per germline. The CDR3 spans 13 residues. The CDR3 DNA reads TGTGCCATCTCTGAGCGGGAGTCTTACGAGCAGTACTTC. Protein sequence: CAISERESYEQYF.

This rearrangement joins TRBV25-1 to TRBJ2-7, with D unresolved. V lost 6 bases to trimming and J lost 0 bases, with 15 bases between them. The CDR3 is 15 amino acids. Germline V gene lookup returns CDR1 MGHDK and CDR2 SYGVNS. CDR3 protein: CASSPFGPSSYEQYF. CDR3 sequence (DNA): TGTGCCAGCAGCCCCTTCGGTCCCAGCTCCTACGAGCAGTACTTC.

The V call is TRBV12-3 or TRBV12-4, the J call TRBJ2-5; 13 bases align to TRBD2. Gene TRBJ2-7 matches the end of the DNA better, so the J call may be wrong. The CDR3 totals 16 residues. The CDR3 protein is CASSPGTSGNGYEQYF. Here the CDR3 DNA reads TGTGCCAGCAGCCCCGGGACTAGCGGGAATGGCTACGAGCAGTACTTC.

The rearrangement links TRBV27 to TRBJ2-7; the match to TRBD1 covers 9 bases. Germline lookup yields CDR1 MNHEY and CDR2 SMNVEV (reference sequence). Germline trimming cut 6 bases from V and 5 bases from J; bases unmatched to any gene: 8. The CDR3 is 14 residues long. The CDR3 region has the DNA TGTGCCAGCAGCTTCGTGGGACAGGGTAACGAGCAGTACTTC. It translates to CASSFVGQGNEQYF.

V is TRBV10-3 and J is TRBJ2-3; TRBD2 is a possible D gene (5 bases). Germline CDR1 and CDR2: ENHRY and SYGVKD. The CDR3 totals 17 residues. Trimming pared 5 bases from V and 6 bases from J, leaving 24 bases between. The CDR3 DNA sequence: TGTGCCATCAGTCCAGGCGCAGCAGCGGCGGCCTTGGATACGCAGTATTTT. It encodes CAISPGAAAAALDTQYF.

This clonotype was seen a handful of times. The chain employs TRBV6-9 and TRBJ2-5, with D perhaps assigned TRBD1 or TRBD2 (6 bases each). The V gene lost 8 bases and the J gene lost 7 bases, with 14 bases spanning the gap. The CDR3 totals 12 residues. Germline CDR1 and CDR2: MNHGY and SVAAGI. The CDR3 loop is CASPSGAGTQYF. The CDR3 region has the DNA TGTGCCAGCCCATCGGGGGCTGGGACCCAGTACTTC.

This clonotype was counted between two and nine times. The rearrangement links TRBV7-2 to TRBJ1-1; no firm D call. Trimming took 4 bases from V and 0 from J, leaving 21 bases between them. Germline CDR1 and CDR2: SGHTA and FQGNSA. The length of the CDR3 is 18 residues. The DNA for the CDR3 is TGTGCCAGCAGCTCCGACCCGGACGGCTGGCCTCTGAACACTGAAGCTTTCTTT. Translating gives CASSSDPDGWPLNTEAFF.

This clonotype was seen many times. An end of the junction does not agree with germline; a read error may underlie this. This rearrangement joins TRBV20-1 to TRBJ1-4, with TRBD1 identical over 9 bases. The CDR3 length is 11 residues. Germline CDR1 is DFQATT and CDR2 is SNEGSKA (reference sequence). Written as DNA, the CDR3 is TGCAGTGCTAGAGAAGGACAGGGGAGGATTTTT. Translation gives CSAREGQGRIF.

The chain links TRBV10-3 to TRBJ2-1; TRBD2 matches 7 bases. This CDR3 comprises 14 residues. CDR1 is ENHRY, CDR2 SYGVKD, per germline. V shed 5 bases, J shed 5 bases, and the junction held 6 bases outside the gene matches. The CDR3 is CAISNSGTNNEQFF. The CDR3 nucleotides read TGTGCCATCAGTAACTCCGGGACTAACAATGAGCAGTTCTTC.

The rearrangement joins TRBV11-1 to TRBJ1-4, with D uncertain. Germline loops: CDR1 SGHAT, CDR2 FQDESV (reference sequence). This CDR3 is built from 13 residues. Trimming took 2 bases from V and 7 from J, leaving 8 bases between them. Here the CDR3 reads CASSLRHFEKLFF. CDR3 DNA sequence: TGTGCCAGCAGCTTACGCCACTTTGAAAAACTGTTTTTT.

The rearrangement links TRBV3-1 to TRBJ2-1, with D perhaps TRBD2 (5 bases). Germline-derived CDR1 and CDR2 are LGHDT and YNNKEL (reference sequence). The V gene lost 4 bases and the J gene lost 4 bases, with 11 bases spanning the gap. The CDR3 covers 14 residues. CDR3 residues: CASSPGIGYNEQFF. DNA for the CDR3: TGTGCCAGCAGCCCGGGGATCGGTTACAATGAGCAGTTCTTC.

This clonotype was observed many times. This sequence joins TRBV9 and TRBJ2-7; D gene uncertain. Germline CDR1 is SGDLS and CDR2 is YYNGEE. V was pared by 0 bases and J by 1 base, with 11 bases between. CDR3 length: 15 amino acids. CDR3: CASSVGQGPSYEQYF. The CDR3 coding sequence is TGTGCCAGCAGCGTAGGTCAAGGGCCGTCCTACGAGCAGTACTTC.

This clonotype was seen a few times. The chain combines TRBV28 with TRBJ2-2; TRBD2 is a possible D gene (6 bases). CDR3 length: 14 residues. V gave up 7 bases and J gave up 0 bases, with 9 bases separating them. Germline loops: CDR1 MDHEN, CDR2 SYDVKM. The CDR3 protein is CASIGTPNTGELFF. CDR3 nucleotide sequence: TGTGCCAGCATTGGGACTCCGAACACCGGGGAGCTGTTTTTT.

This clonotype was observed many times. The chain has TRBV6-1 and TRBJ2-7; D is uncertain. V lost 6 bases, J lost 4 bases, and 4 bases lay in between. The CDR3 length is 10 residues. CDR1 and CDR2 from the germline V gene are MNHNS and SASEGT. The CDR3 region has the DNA TGTGCCAGCAGCGAATACGAGCAGTACTTC. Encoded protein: CASSEYEQYF.

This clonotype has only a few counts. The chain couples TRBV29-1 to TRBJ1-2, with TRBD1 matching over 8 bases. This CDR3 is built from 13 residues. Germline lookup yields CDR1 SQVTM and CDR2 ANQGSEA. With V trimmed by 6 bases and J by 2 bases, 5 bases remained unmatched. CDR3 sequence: CSVRDRGNYGYTF. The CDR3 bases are TGCAGCGTAAGAGACAGGGGCAACTATGGCTACACCTTC.

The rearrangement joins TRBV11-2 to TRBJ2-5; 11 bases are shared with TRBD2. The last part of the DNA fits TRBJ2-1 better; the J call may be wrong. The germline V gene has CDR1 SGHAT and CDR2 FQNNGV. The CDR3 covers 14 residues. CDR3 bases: TGTGCCAGCAGCCTTCTAGCGGGAGGTTTTGAGCAGTTCTTC. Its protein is CASSLLAGGFEQFF.

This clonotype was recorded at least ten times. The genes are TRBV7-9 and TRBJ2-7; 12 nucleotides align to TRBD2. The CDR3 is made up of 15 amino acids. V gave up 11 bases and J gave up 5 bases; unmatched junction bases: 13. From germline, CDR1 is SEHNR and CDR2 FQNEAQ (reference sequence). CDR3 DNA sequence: TGTGCCGTCAAAGAGCTAGCGGGAGGGCCTGACGAGCAGTACTTC. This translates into CAVKELAGGPDEQYF.

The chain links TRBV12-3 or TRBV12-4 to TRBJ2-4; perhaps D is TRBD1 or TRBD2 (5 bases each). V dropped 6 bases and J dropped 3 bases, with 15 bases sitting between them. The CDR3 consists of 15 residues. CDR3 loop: CASSPVGVDKNIQYF. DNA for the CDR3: TGTGCCAGCAGCCCCGTGGGGGTGGACAAAAACATTCAGTACTTC.

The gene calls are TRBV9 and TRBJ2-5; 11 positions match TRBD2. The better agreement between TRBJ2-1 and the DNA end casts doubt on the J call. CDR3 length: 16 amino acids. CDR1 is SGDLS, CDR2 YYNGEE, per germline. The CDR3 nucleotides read TGTGCCAGCAGCGCAACGGGACTAGCGGCTTCCAATGAGCAGTTCTTC. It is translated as CASSATGLAASNEQFF.

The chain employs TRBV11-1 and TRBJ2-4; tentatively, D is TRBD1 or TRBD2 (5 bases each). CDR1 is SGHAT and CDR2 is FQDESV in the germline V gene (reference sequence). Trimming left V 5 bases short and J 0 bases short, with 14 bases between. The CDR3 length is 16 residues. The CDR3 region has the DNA TGTGCCAGCAGCCAGGGACGGGCCATAGCCAAAAACATTCAGTACTTC. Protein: CASSQGRAIAKNIQYF.

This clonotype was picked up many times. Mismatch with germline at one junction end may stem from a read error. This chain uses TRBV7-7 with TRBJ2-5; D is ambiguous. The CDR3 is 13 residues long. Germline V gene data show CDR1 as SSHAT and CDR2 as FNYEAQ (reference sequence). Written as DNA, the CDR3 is TGTGCTAGCAGCTTAAAAGGTGGAGAGACCCAGTACTTC. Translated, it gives CASSLKGGETQYF.

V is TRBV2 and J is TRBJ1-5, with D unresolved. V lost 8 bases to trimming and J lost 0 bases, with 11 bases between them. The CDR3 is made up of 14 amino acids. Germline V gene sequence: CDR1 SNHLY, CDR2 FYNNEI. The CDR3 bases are TGTGCCAGCCGGGGTCAGGATAGCAATCAGCCCCAGCATTTT. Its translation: CASRGQDSNQPQHF.

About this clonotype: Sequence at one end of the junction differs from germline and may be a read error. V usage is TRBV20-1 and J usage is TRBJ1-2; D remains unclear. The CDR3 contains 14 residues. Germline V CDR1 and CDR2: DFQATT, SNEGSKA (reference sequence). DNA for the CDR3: TGCAGTGCTAGAGTGACTCAGCGAAACTATGGCTACACTTTC. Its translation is CSARVTQRNYGYTF.

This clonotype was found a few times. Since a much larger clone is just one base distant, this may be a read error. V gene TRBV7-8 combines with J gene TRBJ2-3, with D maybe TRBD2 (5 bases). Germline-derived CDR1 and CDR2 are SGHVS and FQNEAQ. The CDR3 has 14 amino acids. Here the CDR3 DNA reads TGTGCCAGCAGCCTCCCGAGCGGAACAGATGCGCAGTATTTT. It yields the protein CASSLPSGTDAQYF.

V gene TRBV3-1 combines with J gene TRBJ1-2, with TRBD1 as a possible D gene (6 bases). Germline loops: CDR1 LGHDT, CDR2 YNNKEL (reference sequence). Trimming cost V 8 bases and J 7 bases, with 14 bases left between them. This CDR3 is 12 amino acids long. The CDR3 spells CASGLGGVGYTF. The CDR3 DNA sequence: TGTGCCAGCGGCCTAGGGGGGGTTGGCTACACCTTC.

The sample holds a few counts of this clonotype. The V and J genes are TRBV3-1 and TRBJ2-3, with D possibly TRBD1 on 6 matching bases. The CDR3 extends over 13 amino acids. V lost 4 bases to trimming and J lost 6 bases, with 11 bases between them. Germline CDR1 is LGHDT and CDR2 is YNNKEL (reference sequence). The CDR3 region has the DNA TGTGCCAGCAGCCCCGTGGACAGCGATACGCAGTATTTT. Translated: CASSPVDSDTQYF.